This is a list of T cell receptor beta chains from one sample in a study of T cell responses to AZD1222 COVID-19 vaccine. Sequencing was performed with immunoSEQ multiplex PCR; in TCRdb, only in-frame clones are kept and a portion is missing. The sample contains about 140,000 clones, roughly 89% of which appear only once. The starting material was peripheral blood, obtained on day 0 of AZD1222 vaccination. The receptor source for this set is an adult in good health. Both conserved end residues are part of each CDR3. D genes are given only for firm matches. Only some rows state a clone size, as once, few, many or a class for expanded clones.

d_gene,abundance,j_gene,v_gene,CDR3nt,CDR3aa
TRBD2,once,TRBJ2-5,TRBV3-1/TRBV3-2,TGTGCCAGCAGCCGCTCCTTAGCGGGTTGGGGGGAGACCCAGTACTTC,CASSRSLAGWGETQYF
TRBD1,NA,TRBJ1-3,TRBV10-2,TGCGCCAGCAGACCGACAGGGGTCTTTGGAAACACCATATATTTT,CASRPTGVFGNTIYF
TRBD2,once,TRBJ2-3,TRBV10-2,TGCGCCAGCATCAGCGGGGGGCTAGATACGCAGTATTTT,CASISGGLDTQYF
TRBD1,NA,TRBJ1-1,TRBV7-9,TGTGCCAGCAGCCGACAACGGGACAGGAACACTGAAGCTTTCTTT,CASSRQRDRNTEAFF
NA,NA,TRBJ2-5,TRBV7-9,TGTGCCAGCATCATCGGAGATCAAGAGACCCAGTACTTC,CASIIGDQETQYF
NA,NA,TRBJ2-7,TRBV6-5,TGTGCCAGCAGTACCGGATCCCCGGGGGCCTACGAGCAGTACTTC,CASSTGSPGAYEQYF
TRBD1,once,TRBJ2-7,TRBV4-1,TGCGCCAGCAGCCAAGACGTGACAGGGCCCTACGAGCAGTACTTC,CASSQDVTGPYEQYF
TRBD1,NA,TRBJ2-5,TRBV12-3/TRBV12-4,TGTGCCATAGGAGGCAGGGGGGAGACCCAGTACTTC,CAIGGRGETQYF
NA,NA,TRBJ1-1,TRBV18,TGTGCCAGCTCACCACCGTCCCTCCGGAACACTGAAGCTTTCTTT,CASSPPSLRNTEAFF
TRBD2,NA,TRBJ2-2,TRBV5-1,TGCGCCAGCAGCTTGTCGGGACTAGCCGTCGGGGAGCTGTTTTTT,CASSLSGLAVGELFF
TRBD2,NA,TRBJ2-1,TRBV11-1,TGTGCCAGCAGCTTAGAGGCGGGGGGGCAGTTCTTC,CASSLEAGGQFF
NA,NA,TRBJ2-7,TRBV14,TGTGCCAGCAGCCAACGCCTAACTAGCGAGCAGTACTTC,CASSQRLTSEQYF
NA,NA,TRBJ2-5,TRBV24-1,TGTGCCACCAGGGACTACCCCCAGGAGACCCAGTACTTC,CATRDYPQETQYF
NA,NA,TRBJ1-5,TRBV7-8,TGTGCCAGCAGCCCAATAAGGTGGGGCAATCAGCCCCAGCATTTT,CASSPIRWGNQPQHF
NA,NA,TRBJ2-2,TRBV6-6,TGTGCCAGCATTGGGGGGGGACAGGAGAACACCGGGGAGCTGTTTTTT,CASIGGGQENTGELFF
TRBD1,NA,TRBJ2-5,TRBV2,TGTGCCAGCAGCCGACAGGGGGGTATCGAGACCCAGTACTTC,CASSRQGGIETQYF
NA,NA,TRBJ1-2,TRBV7-9,TGTGCCAGCAGCACACAGGGAGGATCTAACTATGGCTACACCTTC,CASSTQGGSNYGYTF
NA,NA,TRBJ2-7,TRBV28,TGTGCCAGCAGTTTATCGACTCTCCTAAACTACGAGCAGTACTTC,CASSLSTLLNYEQYF
NA,NA,TRBJ2-3,TRBV29-1,TGCAGCGTTCGAGAGGGTGAGCTCGAGGATACGCAGTATTTT,CSVREGELEDTQYF
NA,NA,TRBJ2-1,TRBV5-5,TGTGCCAGCAGCAGGATCGACAATGAGCAGTTCTTC,CASSRIDNEQFF
NA,NA,TRBJ2-7,TRBV11-3,TGTGCCAGCAGCTTAGGCAGAGGAGCCTACGAGCAGTACTTC,CASSLGRGAYEQYF
NA,NA,TRBJ1-6,TRBV4-2,TGTGCCAGCAGCCAAGATGTGCAGGGGTATAATTCACCCCTCCACTTT,CASSQDVQGYNSPLHF
TRBD2,NA,TRBJ2-7,TRBV19,TGTGCCAGTAGTAGGTTTTTGGGAGGGAGTAAGTACGAGCAGTACTTC,CASSRFLGGSKYEQYF
TRBD1,NA,TRBJ2-2,TRBV6-6,TGTGCCAGCAGCCTAAAAGGGACAGGGGACACCGGGGAGCTGTTTTTT,CASSLKGTGDTGELFF
NA,NA,TRBJ1-1,TRBV11-2,TGTGCCAGCAGCTCCGACCGGACAGTCCTCCTTAACACTGAAGCTTTCTTT,CASSSDRTVLLNTEAFF
TRBD1,NA,TRBJ1-5,TRBV6-6,TGTGCCAGCAGTTACGGGACAGGGTATAGCAATCAGCCCCAGCATTTT,CASSYGTGYSNQPQHF
NA,NA,TRBJ1-1,TRBV28,TGTGCCACATGGGCTAACACTGAAGCTTTCTTT,CATWANTEAFF
TRBD2,NA,TRBJ2-3,TRBV7-2,TGTGCCAGCAGCTTAGCGGGGACTAGTGCGACAGATACGCAGTATTTT,CASSLAGTSATDTQYF
TRBD2,NA,TRBJ2-3,TRBV6-6,TGTGCCAGCAGCCATACAACATTAGGGGCTAGCGGGGCTTTAAGCACAGATACGCAGTATTTT,CASSHTTLGASGALSTDTQYF
NA,NA,TRBJ2-7,TRBV7-2,TGTGCCAGCAGTTGGACGATCTCCTACGAGCAGTACTTC,CASSWTISYEQYF
TRBD1,NA,TRBJ1-2,TRBV10-3,TGTGCCACTCGTCCCGGGACAGGGGACGGTGGCTACACCTTC,CATRPGTGDGGYTF
NA,NA,TRBJ2-2,TRBV11-2,TGTGCCAGCAGCCCCCGCGCGAACACCGGGGAGCTGTTTTTT,CASSPRANTGELFF
TRBD2,once,TRBJ2-1,TRBV28,TGTGCCAGCAGAACGCCAATGGGACTAGCGGGAAATGAGCAGTTCTTC,CASRTPMGLAGNEQFF
TRBD2,NA,TRBJ2-2,TRBV9,TGTGCCAGCAGCGTGGGAGTGGGAGGGATAACCGGGGAGCTGTTTTTT,CASSVGVGGITGELFF
NA,once,TRBJ2-2,TRBV2,TGTGCCAGCACCGTCGAGGACACCGGGGAGCTGTTTTTT,CASTVEDTGELFF
NA,once,TRBJ1-1,TRBV15,TGTGCCACCAGCAGAGTCCCCGGGGGCGCCGCCTCGAACACTGAAGCTTTCTTT,CATSRVPGGAASNTEAFF
NA,NA,TRBJ1-4,TRBV28,TGTGCCAGCAGTTTGGGGGGGGCGAGTGAAAAACTGTTTTTT,CASSLGGASEKLFF
NA,NA,TRBJ1-3,TRBV5-5,TGTGCCAGCAGCTTGGTGCTCGGGCTATCTGGAAACACCATATATTTT,CASSLVLGLSGNTIYF
TRBD2,once,TRBJ2-3,TRBV11-2,TGTGCCAGCAGCTGGGGACTAGCGGGAGCCGTGACAGATACGCAGTATTTT,CASSWGLAGAVTDTQYF
NA,NA,TRBJ1-2,TRBV10-1,TGCGCCAGCAGTGTAAGGGTTAACTATGGCTACACCTTC,CASSVRVNYGYTF
NA,NA,TRBJ1-1,TRBV4-2,TGTGCCAGCAGCCAAGTACGTACTGAAGCTTTCTTT,CASSQVRTEAFF
NA,NA,TRBJ2-1,TRBV5-8,TGTGCCAGCAGCTGGACCCTGAGCTCCTACAATGAGCAGTTCTTC,CASSWTLSSYNEQFF
TRBD1,NA,TRBJ1-2,TRBV28,TGTGCCAGCAGTCCTTCCGGGACAGGGGGCCGGAATGGCTACACCTTC,CASSPSGTGGRNGYTF
TRBD1,NA,TRBJ2-7,TRBV7-9,TGTGCCAGCAGCTTAGATCCGGGACAGGGCTCCCACGAGCAGTACTTC,CASSLDPGQGSHEQYF
TRBD2,NA,TRBJ2-1,TRBV30,TGTGCCTGGAGTGTACAGGGACTAGCGGGGGGCTGGGGCTACAATGAGCAGTTCTTC,CAWSVQGLAGGWGYNEQFF
NA,once,TRBJ1-2,TRBV5-6,TGTGCCAGCAGCTTCGCGGGGTTGAGCCTTGGCTACACCTTC,CASSFAGLSLGYTF
TRBD2,NA,TRBJ2-1,TRBV2,TGTGCCAGCAGCGCCGGACTAGTCAATGAGCAGTTCTTC,CASSAGLVNEQFF
NA,NA,TRBJ1-3,TRBV6-5,TGTGCCAGCAGTTGGAGCTCTGGAAACACCATATATTTT,CASSWSSGNTIYF
TRBD2,NA,TRBJ2-1,TRBV18,TGTGCCAGCTCACCCGGGACTAGCGTACGAATCAATGAGCAGTTCTTC,CASSPGTSVRINEQFF
TRBD2,NA,TRBJ2-4,TRBV6-2/TRBV6-3,TGTGCCAGCAGCCTGGGAGGGGAACCCGGCCTAGCCAAAAACATTCAGTACTTC,CASSLGGEPGLAKNIQYF
TRBD1,NA,TRBJ2-5,TRBV7-9,TGTGCCAGCAGCTCAGGGGGCAGGGGGCCTCAAGAGACCCAGTACTTC,CASSSGGRGPQETQYF
TRBD1,NA,TRBJ1-2,TRBV28,TGTGCCAGCAGTTTTAGCGCCCTGGGGCAGGGGGCGGGCTACACCTTC,CASSFSALGQGAGYTF
TRBD1,NA,TRBJ1-2,TRBV28,TGTGCCAGCAGTTTACGACCCGGGACAGGGCATGGCTACACCTTC,CASSLRPGTGHGYTF
TRBD1,NA,TRBJ2-1,TRBV28,TGTGCCAGCAGTCAATCTGTGGGTTTCGGGACAGTTTACAATGAGCAGTTCTTC,CASSQSVGFGTVYNEQFF